This T cell receptor (beta chain) was obtained from a study of cytomegalovirus exposure and HLA in healthy donors. Germline-derived CDR1 and CDR2 are SQVTM and ANQGSEA. The CDR3 is 13 amino acids. V was shortened by 3 bases and J by 6 bases, with 15 bases between the two germline ends. This PCR relied on a set of 60 Vbeta primers and 13 Jbeta primers. Profiling relied on immunoSEQ multiplex PCR, and the TCRdb table lists in-frame clones only, not all of them. This table has 95,000 to 110,000 clones, 60% to 70% appearing once. The specimen sequenced was PBMCs. The sequence came from a woman aged 45-60 years in good health and CMV-seronegative. V and J are TRBV29-1 and TRBJ2-7, with D possibly being TRBD1 (6 bases). The CDR3 sequence: CSVDGQSTGEQYF. The DNA for the CDR3 is TGCAGCGTTGACGGACAGTCGACGGGCGAGCAGTACTTC.